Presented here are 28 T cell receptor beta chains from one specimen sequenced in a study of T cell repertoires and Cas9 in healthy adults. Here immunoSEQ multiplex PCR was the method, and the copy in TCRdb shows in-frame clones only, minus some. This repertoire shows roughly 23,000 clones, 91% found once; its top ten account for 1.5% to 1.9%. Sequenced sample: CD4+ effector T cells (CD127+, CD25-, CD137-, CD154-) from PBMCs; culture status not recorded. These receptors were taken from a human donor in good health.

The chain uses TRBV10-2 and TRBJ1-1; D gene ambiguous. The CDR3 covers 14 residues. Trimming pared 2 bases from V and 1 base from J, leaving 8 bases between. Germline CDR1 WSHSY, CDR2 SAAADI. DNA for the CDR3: TGCGCCAGCAGTGAGGGAGGCACGAACACTGAAGCTTTCTTT. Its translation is CASSEGGTNTEAFF.

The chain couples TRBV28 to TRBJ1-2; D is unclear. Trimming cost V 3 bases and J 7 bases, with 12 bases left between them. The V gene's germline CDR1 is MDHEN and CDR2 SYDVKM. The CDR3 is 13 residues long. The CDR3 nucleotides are TGTGCCAGCAGTTTCATAGAAGAGGCTGGCTACACCTTC. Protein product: CASSFIEEAGYTF.

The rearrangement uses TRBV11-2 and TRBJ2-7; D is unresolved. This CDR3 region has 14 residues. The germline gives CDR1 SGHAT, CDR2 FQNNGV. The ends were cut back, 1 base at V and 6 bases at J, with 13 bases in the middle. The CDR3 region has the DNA TGTGCCAGCAGCTTAGGGGTAGGTGGGCGCGAGCAGTACTTC. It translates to CASSLGVGGREQYF.

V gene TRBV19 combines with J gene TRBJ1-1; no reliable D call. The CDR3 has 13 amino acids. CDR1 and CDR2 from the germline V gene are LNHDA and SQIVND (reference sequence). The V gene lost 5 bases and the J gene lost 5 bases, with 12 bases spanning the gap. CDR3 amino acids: CASSRAGRTEAFF. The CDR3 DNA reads TGTGCCAGTAGTCGGGCGGGGAGGACTGAAGCTTTCTTT.

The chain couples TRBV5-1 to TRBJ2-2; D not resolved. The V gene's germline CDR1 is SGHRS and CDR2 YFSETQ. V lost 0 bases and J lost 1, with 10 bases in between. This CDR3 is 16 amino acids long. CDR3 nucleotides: TGCGCCAGCAGCTTGGCCGGCACGAAGAACACCGGGGAGCTGTTTTTT. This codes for CASSLAGTKNTGELFF.

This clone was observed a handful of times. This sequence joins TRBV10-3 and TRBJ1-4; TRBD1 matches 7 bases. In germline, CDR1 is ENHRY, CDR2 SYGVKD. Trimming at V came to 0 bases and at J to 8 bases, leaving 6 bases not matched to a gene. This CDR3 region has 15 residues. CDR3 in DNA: TGTGCCATCAGTGAGTCGAGGGGGCTAGGCGAAAAACTGTTTTTT. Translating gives CAISESRGLGEKLFF.

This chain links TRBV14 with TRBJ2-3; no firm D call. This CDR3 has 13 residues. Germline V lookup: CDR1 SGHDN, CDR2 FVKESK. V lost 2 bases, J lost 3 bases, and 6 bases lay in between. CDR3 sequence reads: CASSQQPTDTQYF. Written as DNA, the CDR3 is TGTGCCAGCAGCCAACAGCCGACAGATACGCAGTATTTT.

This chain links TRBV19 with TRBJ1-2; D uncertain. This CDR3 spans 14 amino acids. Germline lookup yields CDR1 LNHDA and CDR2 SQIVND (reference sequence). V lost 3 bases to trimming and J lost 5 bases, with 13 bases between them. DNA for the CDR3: TGTGCCAGTAGTATCTCAGGCTTGAGGTATGGCTACACCTTC. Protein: CASSISGLRYGYTF.

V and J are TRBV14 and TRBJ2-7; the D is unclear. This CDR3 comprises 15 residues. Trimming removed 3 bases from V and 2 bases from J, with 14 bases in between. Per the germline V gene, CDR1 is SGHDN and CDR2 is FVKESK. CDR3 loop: CASSQGRHPPYEQYF. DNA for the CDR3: TGTGCCAGCAGCCAGGGCCGGCACCCACCCTACGAGCAGTACTTC.

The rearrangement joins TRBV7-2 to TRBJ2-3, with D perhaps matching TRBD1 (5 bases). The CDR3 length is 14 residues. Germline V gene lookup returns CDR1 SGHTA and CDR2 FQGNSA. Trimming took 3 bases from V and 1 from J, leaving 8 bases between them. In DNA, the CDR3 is TGTGCCAGCAGCTTTCTGACAGGCACAGATACGCAGTATTTT. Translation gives CASSFLTGTDTQYF.

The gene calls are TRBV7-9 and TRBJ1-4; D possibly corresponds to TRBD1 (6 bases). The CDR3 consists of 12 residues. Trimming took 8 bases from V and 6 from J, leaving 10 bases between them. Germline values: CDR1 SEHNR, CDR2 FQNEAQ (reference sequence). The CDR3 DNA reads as TGTGCCAGCGGGGGCCTTGATGAAAAACTGTTTTTT. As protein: CASGGLDEKLFF.

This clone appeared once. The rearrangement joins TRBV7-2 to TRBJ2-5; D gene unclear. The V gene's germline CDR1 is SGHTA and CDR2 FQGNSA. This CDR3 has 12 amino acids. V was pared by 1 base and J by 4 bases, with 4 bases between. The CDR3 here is CASSLVGETQYF. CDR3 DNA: TGTGCCAGCAGCTTAGTCGGAGAGACCCAGTACTTC.

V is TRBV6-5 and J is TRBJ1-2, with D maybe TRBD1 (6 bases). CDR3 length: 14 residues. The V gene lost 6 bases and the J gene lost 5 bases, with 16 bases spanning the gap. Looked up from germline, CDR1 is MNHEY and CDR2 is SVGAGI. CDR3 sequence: CASRRPVQGYGYTF. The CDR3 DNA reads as TGTGCCAGCAGACGCCCGGTCCAGGGGTATGGCTACACCTTC.

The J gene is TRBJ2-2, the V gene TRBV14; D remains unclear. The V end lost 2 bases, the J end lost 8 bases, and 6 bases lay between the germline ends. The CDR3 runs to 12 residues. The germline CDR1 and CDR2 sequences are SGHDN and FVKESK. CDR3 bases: TGTGCCAGCAGCCAATCGGAGGGGGAGCTGTTTTTT. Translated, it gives CASSQSEGELFF.

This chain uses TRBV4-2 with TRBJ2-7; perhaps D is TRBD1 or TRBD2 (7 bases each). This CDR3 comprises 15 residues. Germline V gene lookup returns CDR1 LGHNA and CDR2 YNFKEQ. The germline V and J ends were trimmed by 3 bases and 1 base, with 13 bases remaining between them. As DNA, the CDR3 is TGTGCCAGCAGCCAGGGGGGGGGACAGTCCTACGAGCAGTACTTC. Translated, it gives CASSQGGGQSYEQYF.

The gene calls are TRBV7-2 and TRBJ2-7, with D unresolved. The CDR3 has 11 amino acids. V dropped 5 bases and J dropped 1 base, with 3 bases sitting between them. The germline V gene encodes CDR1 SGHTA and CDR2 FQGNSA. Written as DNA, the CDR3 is TGTGCCAGCAGCCGTTCCTACGAGCAGTACTTC. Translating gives CASSRSYEQYF.

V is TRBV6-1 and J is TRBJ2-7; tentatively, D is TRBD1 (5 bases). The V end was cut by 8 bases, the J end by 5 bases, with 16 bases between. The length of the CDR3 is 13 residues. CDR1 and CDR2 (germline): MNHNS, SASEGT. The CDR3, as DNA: TGTGCCAGCTATCGACAGTACAACAACGAGCAGTACTTC. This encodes CASYRQYNNEQYF.

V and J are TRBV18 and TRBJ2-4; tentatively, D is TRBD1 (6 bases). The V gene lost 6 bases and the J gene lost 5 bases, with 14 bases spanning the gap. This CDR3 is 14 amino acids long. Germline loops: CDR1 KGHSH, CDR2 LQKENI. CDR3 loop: CASSQTGRENIQYF. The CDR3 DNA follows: TGTGCCAGCTCGCAAACAGGGCGTGAAAACATTCAGTACTTC.

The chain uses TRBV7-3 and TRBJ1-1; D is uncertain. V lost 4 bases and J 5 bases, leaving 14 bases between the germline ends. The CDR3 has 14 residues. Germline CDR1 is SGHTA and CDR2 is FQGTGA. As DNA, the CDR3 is TGTGCCAGCAGCTCCTCGGCCGGGAGGACTGAAGCTTTCTTT. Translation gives CASSSSAGRTEAFF. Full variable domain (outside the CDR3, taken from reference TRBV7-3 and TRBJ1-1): GAGVSQTPSNKVTEKGKYVELRCDPISGHTALYWYRQSLGQGPEFLIYFQGTGAADDSGLPNDRFFAVRPEGSVSTLKIQRTERGDSAVYLCASSSSAGRTEAFFGQGTRLTVV.

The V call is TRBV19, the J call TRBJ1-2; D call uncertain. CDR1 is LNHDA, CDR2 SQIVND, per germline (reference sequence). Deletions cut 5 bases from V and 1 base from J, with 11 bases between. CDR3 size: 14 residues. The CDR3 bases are TGTGCCAGTAGTCCGCCAGAGTATAACTATGGCTACACCTTC. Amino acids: CASSPPEYNYGYTF.

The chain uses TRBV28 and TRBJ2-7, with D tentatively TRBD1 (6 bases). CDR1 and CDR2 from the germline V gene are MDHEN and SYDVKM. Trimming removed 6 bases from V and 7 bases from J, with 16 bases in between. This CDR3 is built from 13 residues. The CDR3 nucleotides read TGTGCCAGCAGAGATACAGGGACGGGGGAGCAGTACTTC. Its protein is CASRDTGTGEQYF.

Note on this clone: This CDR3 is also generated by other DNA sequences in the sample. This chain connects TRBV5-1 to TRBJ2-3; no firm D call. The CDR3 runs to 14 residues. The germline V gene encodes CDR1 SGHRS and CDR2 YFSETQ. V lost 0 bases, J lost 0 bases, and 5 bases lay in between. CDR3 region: CASSLDSSTDTQYF. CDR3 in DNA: TGCGCCAGCAGCTTGGACAGTAGCACAGATACGCAGTATTTT.

CDR3 nucleotide sequence: TGTGCCAGCAGCCGGGACGGAGGCTACGAGCAGTACTTC. This sequence encodes CASSRDGGYEQYF. The V gene is TRBV7-9, the J gene TRBJ2-7; D is tentatively TRBD1 or TRBD2 (5 bases each). The CDR3 length is 13 residues. Germline loops: CDR1 SEHNR, CDR2 FQNEAQ (reference sequence). V was shortened by 5 bases and J by 3 bases, with 11 bases between the two germline ends.

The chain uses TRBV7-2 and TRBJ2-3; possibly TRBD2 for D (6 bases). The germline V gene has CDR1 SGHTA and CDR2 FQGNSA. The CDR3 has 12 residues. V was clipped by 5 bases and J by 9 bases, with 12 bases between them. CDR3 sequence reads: CASSPWGETQYF. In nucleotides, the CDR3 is TGTGCCAGCAGCCCCTGGGGGGAGACGCAGTATTTT.

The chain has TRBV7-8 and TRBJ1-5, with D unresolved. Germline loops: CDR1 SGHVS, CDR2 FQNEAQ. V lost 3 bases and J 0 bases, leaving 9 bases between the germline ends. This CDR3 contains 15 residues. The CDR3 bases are TGTGCCAGCAGCTTGAACAGCGTTAGCAATCAGCCCCAGCATTTT. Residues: CASSLNSVSNQPQHF.

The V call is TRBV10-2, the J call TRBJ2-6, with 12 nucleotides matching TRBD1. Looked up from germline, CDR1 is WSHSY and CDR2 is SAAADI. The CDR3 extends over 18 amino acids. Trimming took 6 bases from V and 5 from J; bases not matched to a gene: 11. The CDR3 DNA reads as TGCGCCAGCAGGGGAGCCGGGACAGGGGGCTTTCGGGCCAACGTCCTGACTTTC. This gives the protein CASRGAGTGGFRANVLTF.

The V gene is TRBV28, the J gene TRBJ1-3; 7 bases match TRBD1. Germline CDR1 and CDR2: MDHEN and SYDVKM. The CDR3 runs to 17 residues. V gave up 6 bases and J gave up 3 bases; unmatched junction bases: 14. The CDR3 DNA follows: TGTGCCAGCAGCCAGACGACAGGGAGTGCAGGTGGAAACACCATATATTTT. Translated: CASSQTTGSAGGNTIYF.

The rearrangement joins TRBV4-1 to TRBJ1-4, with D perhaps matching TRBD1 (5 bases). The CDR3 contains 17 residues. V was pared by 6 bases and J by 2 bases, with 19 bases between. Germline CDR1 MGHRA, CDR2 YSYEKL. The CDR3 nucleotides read TGCGCCAGCAGTATTATCAACATGGGGCTTACTAATGAAAAACTGTTTTTT. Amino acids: CASSIINMGLTNEKLFF.